The next 28 T cell receptor beta chains were all read from a single sample in a study of cytomegalovirus exposure and HLA in healthy donors. TCRdb's copy holds only in-frame clones and misses some; the assay was immunoSEQ multiplex PCR. This table holds over 250,000 clones, 75% to 90% found once. Material for sequencing was PBMCs. These TCRs come from a woman in her thirties in good health and CMV-seropositive.

The chain uses TRBV7-8 and TRBJ1-2; 8 bases are a match to TRBD1. The V gene's germline CDR1 is SGHVS and CDR2 FQNEAQ. The CDR3 contains 14 residues. J gave up 8 bases and V 3 bases, and 8 bases lay outside the gene matches. The CDR3 nucleotides are TGTGCCAGCAGCTTGCGGCAGGGGGCGCTAGGCTACACCTTC. Translating it yields CASSLRQGALGYTF.

The chain is built from TRBV2 and TRBJ2-2; D is possibly TRBD1 or TRBD2 (5 bases each). CDR1 and CDR2 from the germline V gene are SNHLY and FYNNEI. Trimming pared 3 bases from V and 2 bases from J, leaving 7 bases between. CDR3 length equals 14 residues. CDR3 region: CASSEGTNTGELFF. The CDR3 nucleotides are TGTGCCAGCAGTGAGGGGACCAACACCGGGGAGCTGTTTTTT.

The chain carries TRBV7-2 and TRBJ1-2; D remains ambiguous. With 5 bases removed from V and 1 base from J, the gap between germline ends came to 8 bases. Germline V gene lookup returns CDR1 SGHTA and CDR2 FQGNSA. The CDR3 extends over 13 amino acids. CDR3 in DNA: TGTGCCAGCAGCCCCGACAATAACTATGGCTACACCTTC. Its translation is CASSPDNNYGYTF.

The chain uses TRBV15 and TRBJ1-2; no firm D call. Trimming took off 2 bases at V and 10 bases at J, with 11 bases between the two ends. Germline assignment: CDR1 LNHNV and CDR2 YYDKDF (reference sequence). CDR3 length: 12 amino acids. The CDR3 is CATSRQAAYYTF. The DNA for the CDR3 is TGTGCCACCAGCAGACAAGCAGCGTACTACACCTTC.

This chain uses TRBV27 with TRBJ1-5, with a tentative D call TRBD1 (5 bases). CDR3 length: 15 residues. V shed 3 bases and J shed 0 bases, with 9 bases lying between them. The germline gives CDR1 MNHEY, CDR2 SMNVEV (reference sequence). The DNA of the CDR3 is TGTGCCAGCAGTTTGGGGGTGTATAGCAATCAGCCCCAGCATTTT. Protein sequence: CASSLGVYSNQPQHF.

The chain is built from TRBV29-1 and TRBJ1-4, with 7 bases identical to TRBD1. Unmatched junction bases numbered 10, after V lost 4 bases and J lost 8 bases. This CDR3 is built from 14 residues. From germline, CDR1 is SQVTM and CDR2 ANQGSEA. This CDR3 is CSVAGGGGGEKLFF. The CDR3 bases are TGCAGCGTTGCGGGGGGAGGGGGCGGCGAAAAACTGTTTTTT.

This clone was observed a handful of times. This chain uses TRBV25-1 with TRBJ2-7; no definite D call. CDR1 is MGHDK, CDR2 SYGVNS, per germline. The CDR3 runs 11 residues. V shed 4 bases and J shed 6 bases, with 7 bases lying between them. The CDR3, as DNA: TGTGCCAGCAGTGGGTGGATCGAGCAGTACTTC. Amino acids: CASSGWIEQYF.

This chain connects TRBV30 to TRBJ2-7; the D is unclear. The V end was cut by 7 bases, the J end by 3 bases, with 19 bases between. Germline lookup yields CDR1 GTSNPN and CDR2 SVGIG (reference sequence). The CDR3 is made up of 14 amino acids. The CDR3 sequence: CASRSATMNYEQYF. The DNA for the CDR3 is TGTGCCTCCAGGTCAGCCACCATGAACTACGAGCAGTACTTC.

CDR3 amino acids: CASSVASSSYGYTF. In nucleotides, the CDR3 is TGTGCCAGCAGCGTAGCTTCCAGCTCCTATGGCTACACCTTC. The gene calls are TRBV9 and TRBJ1-2; D ambiguous. CDR1 is SGDLS and CDR2 is YYNGEE in the germline V gene. The CDR3 spans 14 residues. V was trimmed by 0 bases and J by 4 bases, leaving 10 bases between them.

The chain employs TRBV18 and TRBJ2-1; weak D call: TRBD1 (6 bases). V was pared by 0 bases and J by 6 bases, with 12 bases between. Germline V gene data show CDR1 as KGHSH and CDR2 as LQKENI. The CDR3 spans 15 residues. The CDR3 spells CASSPPTTGSNEQFF. The CDR3, as DNA: TGTGCCAGCTCACCACCCACGACAGGCTCCAATGAGCAGTTCTTC.

The chain carries TRBV5-4 and TRBJ2-7; 7 nucleotides agree with TRBD1. From germline, CDR1 is SGHNT and CDR2 YYREEE (reference sequence). V lost 7 bases, J lost 4 bases, and 11 bases stayed unmatched. This CDR3 spans 14 amino acids. The CDR3 DNA sequence: TGTGCCAGCGCCAAGCAGGGGGAAACGTACGAGCAGTACTTC. It specifies CASAKQGETYEQYF. The whole variable domain, filled in from reference TRBV5-4 and TRBJ2-7, reads ETGVTQSPTHLIKTRGQQVTLRCSSQSGHNTVSWYQQALGQGPQFIFQYYREEENGRGNFPPRFSGLQFPNYSSELNVNALELDDSALYLCASAKQGETYEQYFGPGTRLTVT.

This sequence joins TRBV16 and TRBJ1-2, with 7 bases that match TRBD1. The junction had 14 bases not matched to a gene; V was cut back by 4 bases and J by 3 bases. This CDR3 comprises 17 residues. From germline, CDR1 is KGHSY and CDR2 FQNENV. CDR3 sequence: CASSLWGVTGEDYGYTF. As DNA, the CDR3 is TGTGCCAGCAGCCTGTGGGGGGTAACAGGGGAAGACTATGGCTACACCTTC.

The rearrangement links TRBV7-2 to TRBJ1-4, with a tentative D call TRBD1 (5 bases). Germline V gene data show CDR1 as SGHTA and CDR2 as FQGNSA. Trimming removed 5 bases at V and 13 bases at J, with 20 bases between. This CDR3 region has 14 residues. CDR3 residues: CASSAVLSIGALFF. CDR3 nucleotide sequence: TGTGCCAGCAGCGCGGTGCTCTCGATTGGGGCACTGTTTTTT. Complete variable domain (other parts from reference TRBV7-2 and TRBJ1-4): GAGVSQSPSNKVTEKGKDVELRCDPISGHTALYWYRQSLGQGLEFLIYFQGNSAPDKSGLPSDRFSAERTGGSVSTLTIQRTQQEDSAVYLCASSAVLSIGALFFGSGTQLSVL.

This clone was seen only a few times. This chain joins TRBV18 and TRBJ2-7; 10 bases map to TRBD1. V lost 4 bases to trimming and J lost 5 bases; unmatched junction nucleotides: 5. Germline V gives CDR1 KGHSH, CDR2 LQKENI. This CDR3 has 14 amino acids. The CDR3 DNA sequence: TGTGCCAGCTCACTACAGGGACAGGGGAACGAGCAGTACTTC. Translated, it gives CASSLQGQGNEQYF.

CDR3: CATWDNHNEQFF. The CDR3 nucleotides are TGTGCCACCTGGGACAATCACAATGAGCAGTTCTTC. The chain carries TRBV6-5 and TRBJ2-1; TRBD1 might be the D (6 bases). Trimming pared 10 bases from V and 5 bases from J, leaving 12 bases between. The CDR3 spans 12 residues. The germline CDR1 and CDR2 sequences are MNHEY and SVGAGI.

This chain links TRBV7-2 with TRBJ1-5; D unclear. Germline V CDR1 and CDR2: SGHTA, FQGNSA. The CDR3 sequence is 14 residues long. The germline V and J ends were trimmed by 5 bases and 1 base, with 9 bases remaining between them. The chain's CDR3 is CASSRTFSNQPQHF. The CDR3 coding sequence is TGTGCCAGCAGCCGGACTTTCAGCAATCAGCCCCAGCATTTT. Looking up the rest from reference TRBV7-2 and TRBJ1-5 gives the full variable domain: GAGVSQSPSNKVTEKGKDVELRCDPISGHTALYWYRQSLGQGLEFLIYFQGNSAPDKSGLPSDRFSAERTGGSVSTLTIQRTQQEDSAVYLCASSRTFSNQPQHFGDGTRLSIL.

This clone was seen a handful of times. The chain carries TRBV4-3 and TRBJ2-7, with TRBD2 matching 7 bases. Germline V CDR1 and CDR2: LGHNA, YSLEER. With V trimmed by 0 bases and J by 3 bases, 5 bases remained unmatched. The CDR3 has 15 amino acids. CDR3 nucleotides: TGCGCCAGCAGCCAAGAGGCGGGGGTTAACTACGAGCAGTACTTC. Translated, it gives CASSQEAGVNYEQYF.

The rearrangement links TRBV29-1 to TRBJ2-2; D may be TRBD1 (6 bases). Trimming pared 3 bases from V and 0 bases from J, leaving 8 bases between. The germline V gene encodes CDR1 SQVTM and CDR2 ANQGSEA. This CDR3 has 14 residues. CDR3 protein: CSVDRGTNTGELFF. The CDR3 DNA is TGCAGCGTTGACAGGGGCACGAACACCGGGGAGCTGTTTTTT.

This chain connects TRBV5-4 to TRBJ2-1, with 8 bases aligning to TRBD1. Germline CDR1 reads SGHNT; CDR2 reads YYREEE (reference sequence). The CDR3 extends over 13 amino acids. The V and J ends lost 4 bases and 7 bases, in that order; junction bases with no gene match: 4. The CDR3 DNA sequence: TGTGCCAGCAGCGCACGACAGGGGAATGAGCAGTTCTTC. It yields the protein CASSARQGNEQFF.

The chain recombines TRBV2 with TRBJ1-2; 8 nucleotides agree with TRBD1. The ends lost 7 bases at V and 6 bases at J; junction bases unmatched: 10. The CDR3 length is 14 residues. Germline CDR1 reads SNHLY; CDR2 reads FYNNEI. CDR3 DNA: TGTGCCAGCAACCCCCAGGGGGCGCGGAATGGCTACACCTTC. The encoded protein is CASNPQGARNGYTF.

This chain connects TRBV11-2 to TRBJ2-2, with 7 bases identical to TRBD1. Germline V gene data show CDR1 as SGHAT and CDR2 as FQNNGV. V trimming: 5 bases; J trimming: 5 bases; junction bases outside the gene matches: 14. The CDR3 extends over 17 amino acids. CDR3 in DNA: TGTGCCAGCAGCCGTTTGAAGACAGGGATCGGGACCGGGGAGCTGTTTTTT. Protein product: CASSRLKTGIGTGELFF. The complete variable domain, with remaining parts taken from reference TRBV11-2 and TRBJ2-2, reads EAGVAQSPRYKIIEKRQSVAFWCNPISGHATLYWYQQILGQGPKLLIQFQNNGVVDDSQLPKDRFSAERLKGVDSTLKIQPAKLEDSAVYLCASSRLKTGIGTGELFFGEGSRLTVL.

The chain employs TRBV7-6 and TRBJ2-7; 14 bases are a match to TRBD2. The V and J ends lost 1 base and 4 bases, in that order; junction bases with no gene match: 6. There are 17 residues in the CDR3. CDR1 is SGHVS, CDR2 FNYEAQ, per germline. This chain's CDR3 is CASSLVGTSGRSYEQYF. CDR3 DNA: TGTGCCAGCAGCTTAGTCGGGACTAGCGGGAGATCTTACGAGCAGTACTTC. Using reference TRBV7-6 and TRBJ2-7 for the parts outside the CDR3, the full variable domain is GAGVSQSPRYKVTKRGQDVALRCDPISGHVSLYWYRQALGQGPEFLTYFNYEAQQDKSGLPNDRFSAERPEGSISTLTIQRTEQRDSAMYRCASSLVGTSGRSYEQYFGPGTRLTVT.

V gene TRBV30 combines with J gene TRBJ1-6; weak D call: TRBD1 (5 bases). This CDR3 contains 13 residues. Germline V lookup: CDR1 GTSNPN, CDR2 SVGIG (reference sequence). With 1 base removed from V and 10 bases from J, the gap between germline ends came to 11 bases. The CDR3 coding sequence is TGTGCCTGGAGTGGAGGGGATGGGTCACCCCTCCACTTT. Its protein is CAWSGGDGSPLHF. Using reference TRBV30 and TRBJ1-6 for the parts outside the CDR3, the full variable domain is SQTIHQWPATLVQPVGSPLSLECTVEGTSNPNLYWYRQAAGRGLQLLFYSVGIGQISSEVPQNLSASRPQDRQFILSSKKLLLSDSGFYLCAWSGGDGSPLHFGNGTRLTVT.

The chain employs TRBV27 and TRBJ2-5; possible D gene TRBD1, 6 bases. V shed 6 bases and J shed 4 bases, with 21 bases lying between them. From germline, CDR1 is MNHEY and CDR2 SMNVEV (reference sequence). The CDR3 runs 16 residues. CDR3 coding DNA: TGTGCCAGCAGCTCCCTCGACAGGAGGTCGGGAGAGACCCAGTACTTC. It codes for CASSSLDRRSGETQYF.

The CDR3 here is CASKGTGGVNQPQHF. As DNA, the CDR3 is TGTGCCAGCAAAGGGACAGGGGGCGTCAATCAGCCCCAGCATTTT. This chain links TRBV6-1 with TRBJ1-5; TRBD1 matches at 12 bases. The CDR3 contains 15 residues. Trimming took 7 bases from V and 3 from J; bases not matched to a gene: 4. The germline CDR1 and CDR2 sequences are MNHNS and SASEGT.

The V call is TRBV27, the J call TRBJ1-1; no definite D call. Trimming shortened V by 4 bases and J by 0 bases, and 12 bases separated the two germline ends. The germline CDR1 and CDR2 sequences are MNHEY and SMNVEV (reference sequence). The CDR3 is made up of 15 amino acids. In DNA, the CDR3 is TGTGCCAGCAGTTCAGTTGTGGGGATGAACACTGAAGCTTTCTTT. Translating it yields CASSSVVGMNTEAFF.

The CDR3 region is CASSFQGLNSPLHF. The CDR3 DNA reads TGTGCCAGCAGTTTTCAGGGGTTAAATTCACCCCTCCACTTT. The chain recombines TRBV28 with TRBJ1-6; D perhaps matches TRBD1 (6 bases). The germline V gene has CDR1 MDHEN and CDR2 SYDVKM. The CDR3 is 14 amino acids. The V and J ends lost 3 bases and 7 bases respectively, with 10 bases between them.

J is TRBJ2-1 and V is TRBV13; TRBD2 aligns across 10 bases. Trimming took 4 bases from V and 8 from J; bases not matched to a gene: 14. Per the germline V gene, CDR1 is PRHDT and CDR2 is FYEKMQ (reference sequence). The CDR3 is 17 residues long. Here the CDR3 reads CASSSQDQRGGPDEQFF. In DNA, the CDR3 is TGTGCCAGCAGCTCCCAAGACCAGCGGGGGGGCCCGGATGAGCAGTTCTTC.